The rows below give T cell receptor beta chains drawn from one sample of a study of OX40 agonist ivuxolimab in advanced cancers. TCRdb's copy holds only in-frame clones and misses some; the assay was immunoSEQ multiplex PCR. Among 80,000 or so clones listed, roughly 84% were seen once. The input for sequencing was CD4+ or CD8+ T cells sorted from blood, taken in a trial of the OX40 agonist ivuxolimab. The receptors come from an adult with an advanced solid tumor such as melanoma, head and neck, liver or kidney cancer. Both conserved end residues are part of each CDR3. Fields, in order: J gene, D gene, V gene, clone size, CDR3 length, CDR3 DNA, CDR3 protein. A D gene is named only where the DNA matches it firmly. Where a row states a size, it is once, few, many or the class of an expanded clone; other rows omit it.

j_call: TRBJ1-3; d_call: -; v_call: TRBV21-1; clone_size: -; cdr3_length: 18; cdr3_nt: TGTGCCAGCAGCAACCGGACAGGGGTTTCCCTCTCTGGAAACACCATATATTTT; cdr3_aa: CASSNRTGVSLSGNTIYF
j_call: TRBJ2-6; d_call: -; v_call: TRBV7-2; clone_size: once; cdr3_length: 13; cdr3_nt: TGTGCCCTCGGGGATTCTGGGGCCAACGTCCTGACTTTC; cdr3_aa: CALGDSGANVLTF
j_call: TRBJ2-1; d_call: -; v_call: TRBV4-2; clone_size: -; cdr3_length: 16; cdr3_nt: TGTGCCAGCAGCCAAGAGGGCGGATACTCCTACAATGAGCAGTTCTTC; cdr3_aa: CASSQEGGYSYNEQFF
j_call: TRBJ2-3; d_call: -; v_call: TRBV23-1; clone_size: -; cdr3_length: 15; cdr3_nt: TGCGCCAGCAGTCAATCGGCCCAGTTCACAGATACGCAGTATTTT; cdr3_aa: CASSQSAQFTDTQYF
j_call: TRBJ2-5; d_call: -; v_call: TRBV7-7; clone_size: -; cdr3_length: 13; cdr3_nt: TGTGCCAGCAGCTCCTACGACCAGGGGACCCAGTACTTC; cdr3_aa: CASSSYDQGTQYF
j_call: TRBJ1-1; d_call: -; v_call: TRBV27; clone_size: -; cdr3_length: 15; cdr3_nt: TGTGCCAGCAGTTTAACGGTGCGGACGGGCACTGAAGCTTTCTTT; cdr3_aa: CASSLTVRTGTEAFF
j_call: TRBJ1-3; d_call: TRBD1; v_call: TRBV5-1; clone_size: -; cdr3_length: 15; cdr3_nt: TGCGCCAGCAGCTCACAGGGGGCAGATGGAAACACCATATATTTT; cdr3_aa: CASSSQGADGNTIYF
j_call: TRBJ2-6; d_call: -; v_call: TRBV2; clone_size: few; cdr3_length: 16; cdr3_nt: TGTGCCAGCAGATTCGACAGATTCTCTGGGGCCAACGTCCTGACTTTC; cdr3_aa: CASRFDRFSGANVLTF
j_call: TRBJ1-1; d_call: -; v_call: TRBV10-2; clone_size: once; cdr3_length: 14; cdr3_nt: TGCGCCAGCAGGTTCAGGGAGAGGAACACTGAAGCTTTCTTT; cdr3_aa: CASRFRERNTEAFF
j_call: TRBJ1-5; d_call: -; v_call: TRBV19; clone_size: -; cdr3_length: 14; cdr3_nt: TGTGCCAGTAGTATCCTGGGAAGCAATCAGCCCCAGCATTTT; cdr3_aa: CASSILGSNQPQHF
j_call: TRBJ1-1; d_call: -; v_call: TRBV28; clone_size: -; cdr3_length: 11; cdr3_nt: TGTGCCAGCAGTTTCCGGCGGGGAGCTTTCTTT; cdr3_aa: CASSFRRGAFF
j_call: TRBJ1-5; d_call: -; v_call: TRBV4-1; clone_size: -; cdr3_length: 15; cdr3_nt: TGCGCCAGCAGCCCCTTTTTGGGGAGCAATCAGCCCCAGCATTTT; cdr3_aa: CASSPFLGSNQPQHF
j_call: TRBJ1-2; d_call: -; v_call: TRBV10-2; clone_size: -; cdr3_length: 11; cdr3_nt: TGCGCCAGCAGTGACCGTAGGGCCTACACCTTC; cdr3_aa: CASSDRRAYTF
j_call: TRBJ1-1; d_call: TRBD1; v_call: TRBV6-4; clone_size: -; cdr3_length: 12; cdr3_nt: TGTGCCAGCAGAGCCGGGACAGGGGGAGCTTTCTTT; cdr3_aa: CASRAGTGGAFF
j_call: TRBJ2-1; d_call: -; v_call: TRBV5-4; clone_size: -; cdr3_length: 13; cdr3_nt: TGTGCCAGCAGATCTCCTAGGAGCAATGAGCAGTTCTTC; cdr3_aa: CASRSPRSNEQFF
j_call: TRBJ1-6; d_call: -; v_call: TRBV28; clone_size: -; cdr3_length: 15; cdr3_nt: TGTGCCAGCAATCCGGTGACAGCTAATAATTCACCCCTCCACTTT; cdr3_aa: CASNPVTANNSPLHF
j_call: TRBJ2-3; d_call: TRBD2; v_call: TRBV7-9; clone_size: -; cdr3_length: 17; cdr3_nt: TGTGCCAGCAGCGTAAGACTAGCGGGAGGTAGCACAGATACGCAGTATTTT; cdr3_aa: CASSVRLAGGSTDTQYF
j_call: TRBJ1-2; d_call: -; v_call: TRBV6-1; clone_size: -; cdr3_length: 15; cdr3_nt: TGTGCCAGCGTGAGTGGACCGCTAGCCAACTATGGCTACACCTTC; cdr3_aa: CASVSGPLANYGYTF
j_call: TRBJ1-2; d_call: TRBD1; v_call: TRBV29-1; clone_size: -; cdr3_length: 11; cdr3_nt: TGCAGTGGGGGGACAGGGGTTCCTCTAGCCTTC; cdr3_aa: CSGGTGVPLAF
j_call: TRBJ1-3; d_call: -; v_call: TRBV18; clone_size: -; cdr3_length: 16; cdr3_nt: TGTGCCAGCTCACCAAAAGAGGGGGAGACTGGAAACACCATATATTTT; cdr3_aa: CASSPKEGETGNTIYF
j_call: TRBJ1-2; d_call: -; v_call: TRBV9; clone_size: -; cdr3_length: 15; cdr3_nt: TGTGCCAGCAGCGTAGGGACATTCGGAAACTATGGCTACACCTTC; cdr3_aa: CASSVGTFGNYGYTF
j_call: TRBJ2-5; d_call: TRBD1; v_call: TRBV19; clone_size: -; cdr3_length: 14; cdr3_nt: TGTGCCAGTAGGGAAGCAGGGGGCAAGGAGACCCAGTACTTC; cdr3_aa: CASREAGGKETQYF
j_call: TRBJ2-7; d_call: -; v_call: TRBV6-1; clone_size: -; cdr3_length: 14; cdr3_nt: TGTGCCAGCACCTTCCTAAGACAGCACTACGAGCAGTACTTC; cdr3_aa: CASTFLRQHYEQYF
j_call: TRBJ2-2; d_call: -; v_call: TRBV6-1; clone_size: -; cdr3_length: 14; cdr3_nt: TGTGCCAGCACCTTCTTTGGGGCGGCCGGGGAGCTGTTTTTT; cdr3_aa: CASTFFGAAGELFF
j_call: TRBJ2-6; d_call: -; v_call: TRBV6-5; clone_size: -; cdr3_length: 15; cdr3_nt: TGTGCCAGCAGTTACTCTAGGGGTGGGGCCAACGTCCTGACTTTC; cdr3_aa: CASSYSRGGANVLTF
j_call: TRBJ2-7; d_call: TRBD1; v_call: TRBV18; clone_size: -; cdr3_length: 13; cdr3_nt: TGTGCCAGCTCACCGGACAGGGTCTACGAGCAGTACTTC; cdr3_aa: CASSPDRVYEQYF
j_call: TRBJ2-5; d_call: -; v_call: TRBV7-2; clone_size: -; cdr3_length: 14; cdr3_nt: TGTGCCAGCAGCTTAGTAATGACTCAAGAGACCCAGTACTTC; cdr3_aa: CASSLVMTQETQYF
j_call: TRBJ2-3; d_call: TRBD1; v_call: TRBV5-1; clone_size: -; cdr3_length: 15; cdr3_nt: TGCGCCAGCAGTGATAGGCAGGGGGCAGGTGATACGCAGTATTTT; cdr3_aa: CASSDRQGAGDTQYF
j_call: TRBJ1-2; d_call: -; v_call: TRBV5-1; clone_size: -; cdr3_length: 15; cdr3_nt: TGCGCCAGCAGCTTGGATAGAGGGGCAGCGGGGGGCTACACCTTC; cdr3_aa: CASSLDRGAAGGYTF
j_call: TRBJ1-1; d_call: -; v_call: TRBV14; clone_size: -; cdr3_length: 15; cdr3_nt: TGTGCCAGCAGCCAAGATGGCAGGCCCCGCGGGGAAGCTTTCTTT; cdr3_aa: CASSQDGRPRGEAFF
j_call: TRBJ1-1; d_call: -; v_call: TRBV19; clone_size: -; cdr3_length: 13; cdr3_nt: TGTGCCAGTAGTGGCAGGGGATCCACTGAAGCTTTCTTT; cdr3_aa: CASSGRGSTEAFF
j_call: TRBJ2-1; d_call: TRBD1; v_call: TRBV7-3; clone_size: -; cdr3_length: 15; cdr3_nt: TGTGCCAGCAGCTTAGGGACAGGGGGCTCCAATGAGCAGTTCTTC; cdr3_aa: CASSLGTGGSNEQFF
j_call: TRBJ1-3; d_call: -; v_call: TRBV6-1; clone_size: -; cdr3_length: 16; cdr3_nt: TGTGCCAGCAGTGGTCCCTCTGGCGTGAGAGGAAACACCATATATTTT; cdr3_aa: CASSGPSGVRGNTIYF
j_call: TRBJ2-6; d_call: -; v_call: TRBV30; clone_size: -; cdr3_length: 15; cdr3_nt: TGTGCCTGGAGTCCTACAGGGTCTGGGGCCAACGTCCTGACTTTC; cdr3_aa: CAWSPTGSGANVLTF
j_call: TRBJ1-2; d_call: TRBD1; v_call: TRBV28; clone_size: -; cdr3_length: 16; cdr3_nt: TGTGCCAGCAGTCCCCAACGACAGGGCTTTAGCTATGGCTACACCTTC; cdr3_aa: CASSPQRQGFSYGYTF
j_call: TRBJ2-1; d_call: TRBD2; v_call: TRBV6-6; clone_size: -; cdr3_length: 15; cdr3_nt: TGTGCCAGCAGTTACTCAGGGACTAGCCACAATGAGCAGTTCTTC; cdr3_aa: CASSYSGTSHNEQFF
j_call: TRBJ1-2; d_call: -; v_call: TRBV19; clone_size: -; cdr3_length: 15; cdr3_nt: TGTGCCAGTAGTATTCTCGACACAGCTAACTATGGCTACACCTTC; cdr3_aa: CASSILDTANYGYTF
j_call: TRBJ1-6; d_call: -; v_call: TRBV6-4; clone_size: once; cdr3_length: 16; cdr3_nt: TGTGCCAGCAGTGACTCCTACCAACAGTCCGGTCCACCCCTCCACTTT; cdr3_aa: CASSDSYQQSGPPLHF
j_call: TRBJ2-2; d_call: -; v_call: TRBV25-1; clone_size: once; cdr3_length: 13; cdr3_nt: TGTGCCAGCAGACAGGAATACACCGGGGAGCTGTTTTTT; cdr3_aa: CASRQEYTGELFF
j_call: TRBJ1-2; d_call: -; v_call: TRBV6-1; clone_size: -; cdr3_length: 15; cdr3_nt: TGTGCCAGCAGTGAATCGGGGGGATTGGCCTATGGCTACACCTTC; cdr3_aa: CASSESGGLAYGYTF
j_call: TRBJ1-4; d_call: TRBD1; v_call: TRBV5-1; clone_size: -; cdr3_length: 14; cdr3_nt: TGCGCCAGCAGCACGGGACAGGGGCGTGAAAAACTGTTTTTT; cdr3_aa: CASSTGQGREKLFF
j_call: TRBJ1-1; d_call: -; v_call: TRBV7-8; clone_size: -; cdr3_length: 14; cdr3_nt: TGTGCCAGCAGCTTAGAGACAGTAGGGACTGAAGCTTTCTTT; cdr3_aa: CASSLETVGTEAFF
j_call: TRBJ1-4; d_call: -; v_call: TRBV6-5; clone_size: -; cdr3_length: 15; cdr3_nt: TGTGCCAGCGGAGCCTCGGTAGGGACTAATGAAAAACTGTTTTTT; cdr3_aa: CASGASVGTNEKLFF
j_call: TRBJ1-4; d_call: -; v_call: TRBV6-5; clone_size: -; cdr3_length: 13; cdr3_nt: TGTGCCAGCAGTCGGGGGCTGGGTGAAAAACTGTTTTTT; cdr3_aa: CASSRGLGEKLFF
j_call: TRBJ2-2; d_call: TRBD2; v_call: TRBV29-1; clone_size: -; cdr3_length: 14; cdr3_nt: TGCAGCGTTGGCGGGGGGGGTTCCGCCGGGGAGCTGTTTTTT; cdr3_aa: CSVGGGGSAGELFF
j_call: TRBJ2-5; d_call: TRBD2; v_call: TRBV28; clone_size: -; cdr3_length: 17; cdr3_nt: TGTGCCAGCAGTTTGGCTAGCGGGGGGTCTAGCCAAGAGACCCAGTACTTC; cdr3_aa: CASSLASGGSSQETQYF
j_call: TRBJ1-1; d_call: TRBD1; v_call: TRBV5-4; clone_size: -; cdr3_length: 15; cdr3_nt: TGTGCCAGCAGCTTGGAATTCTGGAACAGGGGTGAAGCTTTCTTT; cdr3_aa: CASSLEFWNRGEAFF
j_call: TRBJ2-1; d_call: TRBD1; v_call: TRBV10-3; clone_size: -; cdr3_length: 16; cdr3_nt: TGTGCCATCAGTAGGCCGGGACAGGGGAGGAACAATGAGCAGTTCTTC; cdr3_aa: CAISRPGQGRNNEQFF
j_call: TRBJ2-7; d_call: -; v_call: TRBV7-8; clone_size: -; cdr3_length: 14; cdr3_nt: TGTGCCAGCAGCTTCAGCGGCAGGGCCCTCGAGCAGTACTTC; cdr3_aa: CASSFSGRALEQYF
j_call: TRBJ2-5; d_call: -; v_call: TRBV19; clone_size: -; cdr3_length: 14; cdr3_nt: TGTGCCAGTAGGTTGTCAGGTTTGGGGGAGACCCAGTACTTC; cdr3_aa: CASRLSGLGETQYF